Following are 29 T cell receptor beta chains from one sample sequenced in a study of shared clonotypes between healthy human individuals. Assay used: immunoSEQ multiplex PCR; TCRdb lists only in-frame clones, some missing. The repertoire holds roughly 2.2 million clones, with around 90% as singletons. Sequenced: naive CD4+ T cells from PBMCs. Subset defined: CD45RA+ positively selected. These receptors came from a man aged 18 to 30 in good health. Some clones in this sample may be carry-over from other donors' samples.

The chain couples TRBV7-2 to TRBJ1-2; D is unresolved. The V gene's germline CDR1 is SGHTA and CDR2 FQGNSA. Trimming shortened V by 0 bases and J by 1 base, and 9 bases separated the two germline ends. CDR3 length: 15 amino acids. DNA of the CDR3: TGTGCCAGCAGCTTAGCCGGATCAGATAACTATGGCTACACCTTC. Amino acids: CASSLAGSDNYGYTF. Based on the CDR3 plus reference TRBV7-2 and TRBJ1-2, the full variable domain is GAGVSQSPSNKVTEKGKDVELRCDPISGHTALYWYRQSLGQGLEFLIYFQGNSAPDKSGLPSDRFSAERTGGSVSTLTIQRTQQEDSAVYLCASSLAGSDNYGYTFGSGTRLTVV.

In its sample, this clone was seen once. V gene TRBV7-2 combines with J gene TRBJ1-1, with 7 nucleotides matching TRBD1. Trimming removed 5 bases from V and 1 base from J; junction bases left unmatched: 7. The length of the CDR3 is 15 residues. Germline V gene data show CDR1 as SGHTA and CDR2 as FQGNSA. As DNA, the CDR3 is TGTGCCAGCAGCGGACGACAGGGCAAGAACACTGAAGCTTTCTTT. Its protein is CASSGRQGKNTEAFF.

About this clone itself: Other DNA sequences in the same sample also yield this CDR3. The chain combines TRBV28 with TRBJ2-7; D uncertain. The CDR3 loop spans 12 amino acids. CDR1 and CDR2 (germline): MDHEN, SYDVKM. The V end lost 4 bases, the J end lost 4 bases, and 8 bases lay between the germline ends. CDR3 sequence: CASSSPGYEQYF. The CDR3 DNA sequence: TGTGCCAGCAGTTCGCCAGGTTACGAGCAGTACTTC.

This rearrangement joins TRBV27 to TRBJ2-7, with unresolved D. V dropped 2 bases and J dropped 4 bases, with 9 bases sitting between them. Germline V gives CDR1 MNHEY, CDR2 SMNVEV (reference sequence). This CDR3 contains 13 residues. CDR3: CASSLIPFYEQYF. In DNA, the CDR3 is TGTGCCAGCAGTTTAATTCCGTTTTACGAGCAGTACTTC.

The J gene is TRBJ1-2, the V gene TRBV27; 8 nucleotides agree with TRBD1. The CDR3 is made up of 16 amino acids. Germline CDR1 is MNHEY and CDR2 is SMNVEV (reference sequence). Trimming took 5 bases from V and 0 from J; bases not matched to a gene: 8. This CDR3 reads CASSLDRGLANYGYTF. The CDR3 DNA is TGTGCCAGCAGTCTAGACAGGGGATTGGCTAACTATGGCTACACCTTC.

This clone was detected only once. This chain uses TRBV6-1 with TRBJ1-3; TRBD1 is a possible D gene (5 bases). Between the trimmed V and J ends, which lost 5 bases and 0 bases, there was a span of 11 bases. Per germline, CDR1 MNHNS and CDR2 SASEGT. The CDR3 is 15 amino acids. The CDR3 is CASSSGSSSGNTIYF. For the CDR3, the DNA is TGTGCCAGCAGTTCAGGGTCCTCCTCTGGAAACACCATATATTTT.

The CDR3 DNA sequence: TGTGCCAGCAGCCAAGATCTCCCTCAACCCTACGAGCAGTACTTC. Encoded protein: CASSQDLPQPYEQYF. The chain carries TRBV4-2 and TRBJ2-7, with D unclear. In germline, CDR1 is LGHNA, CDR2 YNFKEQ. The CDR3 consists of 15 residues. V lost 0 bases and J lost 2, with 11 bases in between.

The V call is TRBV6-5, the J call TRBJ2-7; 7 nucleotides align to TRBD1. The CDR3 sequence is 13 residues long. The ends lost 5 bases at V and 1 base at J; junction bases unmatched: 2. Germline assignment: CDR1 MNHEY and CDR2 SVGAGI. The CDR3 here is CASSPGQSYEQYF. CDR3 in DNA: TGTGCCAGCAGTCCGGGACAGTCCTACGAGCAGTACTTC.

The gene calls are TRBV25-1 and TRBJ2-1; 12 positions agree with TRBD2. From germline, CDR1 is MGHDK and CDR2 SYGVNS. V dropped 3 bases and J dropped 8; count of bases not matched to a gene: 5. This CDR3 has 15 amino acids. The CDR3 protein is CASSDLAGGPYEQFF. CDR3 in DNA: TGTGCCAGCAGTGACCTAGCGGGAGGGCCCTATGAGCAGTTCTTC.

V gene TRBV5-1 combines with J gene TRBJ2-7; tentatively, D is TRBD1 or TRBD2 (6 bases each). Germline V gene data show CDR1 as SGHRS and CDR2 as YFSETQ. This CDR3 is built from 15 residues. V gave up 2 bases and J gave up 0 bases, with 12 bases separating them. The CDR3 sequence is CASSLIGGSSYEQYF. The CDR3 DNA reads TGCGCCAGCAGCTTAATCGGGGGCAGCTCCTACGAGCAGTACTTC. Variable domain in full (rest from reference TRBV5-1 and TRBJ2-7): KAGVTQTPRYLIKTRGQQVTLSCSPISGHRSVSWYQQTPGQGLQFLFEYFSETQRNKGNFPGRFSGRQFSNSRSEMNVSTLELGDSALYLCASSLIGGSSYEQYFGPGTRLTVT.

This chain connects TRBV2 to TRBJ1-5; perhaps TRBD1 as D (5 bases). CDR3 length: 15 residues. CDR1 and CDR2 from the germline V gene are SNHLY and FYNNEI. Deletions cut 4 bases from V and 3 bases from J, with 13 bases between. This CDR3 is CASSGGWGDNQPQHF. CDR3 in DNA: TGTGCCAGCAGTGGGGGGTGGGGCGACAATCAGCCCCAGCATTTT.

V gene TRBV7-6 combines with J gene TRBJ2-2; 10 bases fit TRBD2. The CDR3 loop spans 14 amino acids. The germline V gene encodes CDR1 SGHVS and CDR2 FNYEAQ. V gave up 5 bases and J gave up 10 bases; unmatched junction bases: 7. CDR3: CASSHPGTSVELFF. The CDR3 region has the DNA TGTGCCAGCAGCCACCCCGGGACTAGCGTGGAGCTGTTTTTT. The entire variable domain, with the rest obtained from reference TRBV7-6 and TRBJ2-2, is as follows: GAGVSQSPRYKVTKRGQDVALRCDPISGHVSLYWYRQALGQGPEFLTYFNYEAQQDKSGLPNDRFSAERPEGSISTLTIQRTEQRDSAMYRCASSHPGTSVELFFGEGSRLTVL.

The V gene is TRBV6-5, the J gene TRBJ1-2, with D maybe TRBD1 (5 bases). Germline V gene lookup returns CDR1 MNHEY and CDR2 SVGAGI. V lost 7 bases and J 4 bases, leaving 7 bases between the germline ends. This CDR3 is 11 amino acids long. CDR3 sequence reads: CASKGVYGYTF. The CDR3 nucleotides read TGTGCCAGCAAAGGGGTCTATGGCTACACCTTC.

J is TRBJ2-5 and V is TRBV28, with D possibly being TRBD2 (7 bases). V lost 7 bases to trimming and J lost 4 bases, with 16 bases between them. CDR3 length: 14 residues. Germline loops: CDR1 MDHEN, CDR2 SYDVKM. The CDR3 sequence: CASTLGGAGETQYF. In nucleotides, the CDR3 is TGTGCCAGCACCCTAGGGGGGGCCGGAGAGACCCAGTACTTC.

The chain combines TRBV7-8 with TRBJ2-1, with D perhaps TRBD2 (5 bases). V shed 4 bases and J shed 6 bases, with 13 bases lying between them. Germline V gene data show CDR1 as SGHVS and CDR2 as FQNEAQ. This CDR3 comprises 14 residues. The chain's CDR3 is CASSSRHEGNEQFF. CDR3 coding DNA: TGTGCCAGCAGCTCGCGTCATGAGGGCAATGAGCAGTTCTTC.

The rearrangement links TRBV14 to TRBJ1-3, with 7 nucleotides matching TRBD1. The CDR3 is 15 residues long. J gave up 7 bases and V 4 bases, and 10 bases lay outside the gene matches. Per germline, CDR1 SGHDN and CDR2 FVKESK. The CDR3 DNA follows: TGTGCCAGCAGCCCTCAAGGGACAGTCTGGAACACCATATATTTT. Translated, it gives CASSPQGTVWNTIYF.

The chain combines TRBV4-1 with TRBJ2-7, with D tentatively TRBD1 (5 bases). V was shortened by 4 bases and J by 0 bases, with 16 bases between the two germline ends. CDR3 length: 16 amino acids. From germline, CDR1 is MGHRA and CDR2 YSYEKL. The CDR3 reads CASSLRLDTFSYEQYF. The CDR3 DNA is TGCGCCAGCAGCCTCCGGTTGGACACGTTCTCCTACGAGCAGTACTTC.

This chain connects TRBV5-1 to TRBJ2-1; 12 positions agree with TRBD2. This CDR3 region has 18 residues. The germline V gene encodes CDR1 SGHRS and CDR2 YFSETQ. Germline trimming cut 2 bases from V and 6 bases from J; bases unmatched to any gene: 12. CDR3 nucleotide sequence: TGCGCCAGCAGCTTACCTGGACTAGCGGGACTAGGTGGCAATGAGCAGTTCTTC. Translation gives CASSLPGLAGLGGNEQFF.

The chain recombines TRBV27 with TRBJ2-1, with 14 bases identical to TRBD2. Germline lookup yields CDR1 MNHEY and CDR2 SMNVEV (reference sequence). This CDR3 spans 16 amino acids. V gave up 5 bases and J gave up 12 bases; unmatched junction bases: 12. The CDR3 is CASSRTGTSGSPRQFF. As DNA, the CDR3 is TGTGCCAGCAGTCGAACCGGGACTAGCGGGAGTCCACGGCAGTTCTTC.

The chain recombines TRBV5-4 with TRBJ2-1, with 8 bases aligning to TRBD1. With V trimmed by 2 bases and J by 4 bases, 5 bases remained unmatched. CDR1 is SGHNT and CDR2 is YYREEE in the germline V gene (reference sequence). This CDR3 has 15 amino acids. The CDR3 loop is CASSFRDRLYNEQFF. CDR3 nucleotides: TGTGCCAGCAGCTTTAGGGACAGGCTGTACAATGAGCAGTTCTTC.

V usage is TRBV2 and J usage is TRBJ2-1; TRBD1 matches 7 bases. The V and J ends lost 4 bases and 3 bases, in that order; junction bases with no gene match: 6. The CDR3 is 15 residues long. Germline V gene data show CDR1 as SNHLY and CDR2 as FYNNEI. The CDR3 nucleotides read TGTGCCAGCAGTGTGCGACAGGGTGGCTACAATGAGCAGTTCTTC. This sequence encodes CASSVRQGGYNEQFF.

The V call is TRBV5-1, the J call TRBJ2-1; 9 bases map to TRBD2. J was trimmed by 4 bases and V by 4 bases; bases with no gene match: 6. The CDR3 is 15 amino acids. Germline V gene lookup returns CDR1 SGHRS and CDR2 YFSETQ. CDR3 nucleotide sequence: TGCGCCAGCAGCCAAAAGCGGGAGGTATACAATGAGCAGTTCTTC. Translating gives CASSQKREVYNEQFF.

Concerning this clone itself: Other DNA sequences in the sample encode the same CDR3. The genes are TRBV7-9 and TRBJ2-2; TRBD1 matches 7 bases. This CDR3 is built from 15 residues. CDR1 is SEHNR, CDR2 FQNEAQ, per germline (reference sequence). Trimming took 1 base from V and 6 from J; bases not matched to a gene: 5. DNA of the CDR3: TGTGCCAGCAGCTTAGGCGCCAGGGGGTCCGGGGAGCTGTTTTTT. Protein: CASSLGARGSGELFF.

The chain has TRBV30 and TRBJ2-1, with D hard to call. This CDR3 is 11 amino acids long. Trimming took off 3 bases at V and 9 bases at J, with 9 bases between the two ends. CDR1 is GTSNPN and CDR2 is SVGIG in the germline V gene (reference sequence). The CDR3 spells CAWSNLREQFF. In DNA, the CDR3 is TGTGCCTGGAGCAACCTACGTGAGCAGTTCTTC.

V usage is TRBV28 and J usage is TRBJ1-5, with 10 positions matching TRBD1. Looked up from germline, CDR1 is MDHEN and CDR2 is SYDVKM. V trimming: 6 bases; J trimming: 10 bases; junction bases outside the gene matches: 9. The CDR3 sequence is 14 residues long. The CDR3 here is CASSLRDRGYPQHF. In DNA, the CDR3 is TGTGCCAGCAGCCTCCGGGACAGGGGCTATCCCCAGCATTTT.

This clone was counted a few times. Other DNA sequences of this sample code for an identical CDR3. The chain uses TRBV5-1 and TRBJ2-1, with D unresolved. Germline V gene data show CDR1 as SGHRS and CDR2 as YFSETQ. The V gene lost 0 bases and the J gene lost 6 bases, with 4 bases spanning the gap. CDR3 size: 12 residues. In nucleotides, the CDR3 is TGCGCCAGCAGCTTGGGATCCAATGAGCAGTTCTTC. Protein sequence: CASSLGSNEQFF.

The gene calls are TRBV18 and TRBJ1-3, with D hard to call. Germline CDR1 is KGHSH and CDR2 is LQKENI. The germline V and J ends were trimmed by 3 bases and 0 bases, with 9 bases remaining between them. The CDR3 has 15 amino acids. The CDR3 loop is CASSPGLPSGNTIYF. The CDR3 DNA reads as TGTGCCAGCTCACCCGGACTGCCCTCTGGAAACACCATATATTTT.

The chain uses TRBV28 and TRBJ1-2; TRBD1 aligns across 8 bases. The V segment lost 3 bases and the J segment 4 bases; nucleotides outside the gene matches: 13. Germline assignment: CDR1 MDHEN and CDR2 SYDVKM. The CDR3 is made up of 17 amino acids. The CDR3 sequence: CASSFYRPGGAGYGYTF. The DNA for the CDR3 is TGTGCCAGCAGTTTCTACCGGCCAGGGGGCGCAGGCTATGGCTACACCTTC.

The chain combines TRBV7-3 with TRBJ2-3; 13 bases align to TRBD2. Trimming removed 6 bases from V and 0 bases from J; junction bases left unmatched: 15. Germline V lookup: CDR1 SGHTA, CDR2 FQGTGA. The CDR3 is made up of 20 amino acids. CDR3 sequence (DNA): TGTGCCAGCAGATTACCCCCTACTAGCGGGAGGGAGCCTAGCACAGATACGCAGTATTTT. It translates to CASRLPPTSGREPSTDTQYF.